The sample holds one count of the clone carrying this T cell receptor beta chain. The same CDR3 arises from other DNA sequences in this sample as well. The data are from a study of shared clonotypes between healthy human individuals. TCRdb's copy holds only in-frame clones and misses some; the assay was immunoSEQ multiplex PCR. The repertoire holds about 2.3 million clones, with about 90% as singletons. The CDR3 has 13 amino acids. Germline V gene lookup returns CDR1 SGHRS and CDR2 YFSETQ. Trimming left V 0 bases short and J 5 bases short, with 6 bases between. V usage is TRBV5-1 and J usage is TRBJ2-1; no reliable D call. The receptor comes from a man in his late teens or twenties in good health. Some clones in this sample may be carry-over from other donors' samples. The sample consisted of naive CD4+ T cells from PBMCs. The subset was: CD45RA+ positively selected. The CDR3 coding sequence is TGCGCCAGCAGCTTGGAAGGACACAATGAGCAGTTCTTC. This gives the protein CASSLEGHNEQFF.